A selection of T cell receptor beta chains follows, all from one sample in a study of blood T cell repertoires in COVID-19. Produced via immunoSEQ multiplex PCR; TCRdb's table is partial and in-frame only. The profile covers roughly 100,000 clones, with approximately 80% appearing a single time and 4.5% to 5.5% taken by the ten largest. Sequencing input: peripheral blood. The receptors shown here come from a man in his 60s with acute or convalescent COVID-19. CDR3s include the opening cysteine and the closing phenylalanine or tryptophan. A D gene is named only where the DNA matches it firmly.

V gene: TRBV7-2
D gene: -
CDR3 length: 15
CDR3 protein: CASSFWAARGETQYF

V gene: TRBV4-3
D gene: -
CDR3 length: 17
CDR3 protein: CASSQDMTGRSNQPQHF

V gene: TRBV24-1
D gene: -
CDR3 length: 14
CDR3 protein: CATSDWQGVQPQHF

V gene: TRBV5-1
D gene: TRBD2
CDR3 length: 15
CDR3 protein: CASSKTSGGANEQFF

V gene: TRBV6-5
D gene: -
CDR3 length: 11
CDR3 protein: CASSYGQKAFF

V gene: TRBV5-1
D gene: -
CDR3 length: 15
CDR3 protein: CASSLQGQLDYGYTF

V gene: TRBV4-1
D gene: -
CDR3 length: 13
CDR3 protein: CASSQEQGGTQYF

V gene: TRBV10-3
D gene: TRBD2
CDR3 length: 15
CDR3 protein: CAIGPGSGSQETQYF

V gene: TRBV7-9
D gene: -
CDR3 length: 14
CDR3 protein: CASSLGVSTGELFF

V gene: TRBV7-9
D gene: TRBD1
CDR3 length: 14
CDR3 protein: CASSFRQGGETQYF

V gene: TRBV7-9
D gene: TRBD1
CDR3 length: 17
CDR3 protein: CASSLRGTGKSTDTQYF

V gene: TRBV18
D gene: -
CDR3 length: 14
CDR3 protein: CASSPPSLQETQYF

V gene: TRBV19
D gene: -
CDR3 length: 14
CDR3 protein: CASSITGYSYGYTF

V gene: TRBV18
D gene: TRBD1
CDR3 length: 14
CDR3 protein: CASSPTGEVQPQHF

V gene: TRBV14
D gene: TRBD1
CDR3 length: 12
CDR3 protein: CASSRTGQPQHF

V gene: TRBV7-7
D gene: TRBD2
CDR3 length: 15
CDR3 protein: CASSQGVGLAGEQFF

V gene: TRBV9
D gene: -
CDR3 length: 15
CDR3 protein: CASSVDRFSGNTIYF